The entry below gives a single TCR beta chain sequence along with its context. What it recognizes is unknown. Losses at the gene ends were 0 bases for V and 0 bases for J; bases not matched to a gene: 3. Per the germline V gene, CDR1 is KGHDR and CDR2 is SFDVKD. The CDR3 runs to 19 residues. Generated by immunoSEQ multiplex PCR, the TCRdb table keeps only in-frame clones and is missing some. The table lists tens of thousands of clones, around 81% of them singletons. The data were obtained in a study of T cell responses to AZD1222 COVID-19 vaccine. Study-wide results and limits: Donors, mostly white British, included more females; clonal diversity was possibly underestimated.

The material sequenced was peripheral blood, taken 28 days after the second AZD1222 dose. The genes are TRBV24-1 and TRBJ2-1; TRBD2 matches at 14 bases. This receptor was taken from an adult who received the AZD1222 COVID-19 vaccine. CDR3 in amino acids: CATSDLRGTSGSSYNEQFF. CDR3 coding DNA: TGTGCCACCAGTGATTTGAGAGGGACTAGCGGGAGCTCCTACAATGAGCAGTTCTTC.